These 12 T cell receptor beta chains were sequenced from one sample in a study of T-cell reconstitution after alpha-beta-depleted transplantation in children. This sample's TCRbeta library carried unique molecular identifier barcodes. Each CDR3 protein is one row after TCRdb ran MiXCR on the PCR reads. The profile shows about 610,000 distinct CDR3 sequences, more than 20% of them singletons. Sequenced here: PBMCs, sampled before TCRalphabeta/CD19-depleted stem cell transplant. These receptor sequences come from a boy under two years old with Wiskott-Aldrich syndrome, due to receive a stem cell transplant.

V is TRBV12-3 or TRBV12-4 and J is TRBJ2-1; D perhaps matches TRBD2 (6 bases). V was shortened by 3 bases and J by 7 bases, with 10 bases between the two germline ends. There are 13 residues in the CDR3. The CDR3 coding sequence is TGTGCCAGCAGTTTCCCGACTAGTAATGAGCAGTTCTTC. Translating it yields CASSFPTSNEQFF.

V usage is TRBV9 and J usage is TRBJ2-5; D tentatively reads TRBD1 or TRBD2 (5 bases each). This CDR3 has 14 residues. Germline CDR1 reads SGDLS; CDR2 reads YYNGEE. V was clipped by 4 bases and J by 5 bases, with 15 bases between them. The CDR3 loop reads CASSSRLEGETQYF. CDR3 nucleotides: TGTGCCAGCAGCTCCCGACTCGAGGGGGAGACCCAGTACTTC.

This chain connects TRBV5-1 to TRBJ2-1; 8 positions match TRBD2. The germline CDR1 and CDR2 sequences are SGHRS and YFSETQ. The CDR3 sequence is 17 residues long. V was pared by 2 bases and J by 0 bases, with 7 bases of the junction left unmatched. The CDR3 here is CASSFSLAGSSYNEQFF. In nucleotides, the CDR3 is TGCGCCAGCAGCTTCTCTTTAGCGGGAAGCTCCTACAATGAGCAGTTCTTC.

The chain carries TRBV5-1 and TRBJ2-4; 7 bases are shared with TRBD1. This CDR3 has 13 amino acids. CDR1 SGHRS and CDR2 YFSETQ come from the germline V gene. J gave up 8 bases and V 6 bases, and 8 bases lay outside the gene matches. CDR3 sequence reads: CASKEGASDIQYF. The CDR3 DNA sequence: TGCGCCAGCAAAGAGGGGGCAAGTGACATTCAGTACTTC. Filled out from reference TRBV5-1 and TRBJ2-4, the complete variable domain reads KAGVTQTPRYLIKTRGQQVTLSCSPISGHRSVSWYQQTPGQGLQFLFEYFSETQRNKGNFPGRFSGRQFSNSRSEMNVSTLELGDSALYLCASKEGASDIQYFGAGTRLSVL.

The genes are TRBV5-1 and TRBJ2-7; TRBD2 matches at 9 bases. CDR1 and CDR2 (germline): SGHRS, YFSETQ. With V trimmed by 0 bases and J by 3 bases, 10 bases remained unmatched. CDR3 size: 17 residues. CDR3 protein: CASSLAALAGSHYEQYF. Here the CDR3 DNA reads TGCGCCAGCAGCTTGGCCGCTCTAGCGGGATCTCACTACGAGCAGTACTTC.

This clonotype was seen a few times. The CDR3 sequence: CASSLTPGVGYGYTF. Here the CDR3 DNA reads TGCGCCAGCAGCTTAACTCCAGGAGTTGGGTATGGCTACACCTTC. The chain uses TRBV5-1 and TRBJ1-2; no reliable D call. Germline-derived CDR1 and CDR2 are SGHRS and YFSETQ. This CDR3 is 15 amino acids long. V lost 2 bases to trimming and J lost 5 bases, with 16 bases between them.

This clonotype showed up many times. J is TRBJ2-3 and V is TRBV3-1; 9 bases are shared with TRBD2. The CDR3 sequence is 15 residues long. The germline V gene encodes CDR1 LGHDT and CDR2 YNNKEL (reference sequence). V dropped 5 bases and J dropped 0; count of bases not matched to a gene: 3. CDR3 sequence (DNA): TGTGCCAGCAGCGAGACTAGCGGAAGCACAGATACGCAGTATTTT. This translates into CASSETSGSTDTQYF.

This clonotype was counted only a few times. This sequence joins TRBV15 and TRBJ2-1; D gene ambiguous. In germline, CDR1 is LNHNV, CDR2 YYDKDF (reference sequence). The CDR3 length is 13 residues. The V and J ends lost 0 bases and 8 bases respectively, with 8 bases between them. The CDR3: CATSRDLEHEQFF. For the CDR3, the DNA is TGTGCCACCAGCAGAGATCTCGAACATGAGCAGTTCTTC.

The chain carries TRBV5-1 and TRBJ2-3, with TRBD2 identical over 12 bases. With 2 bases clipped from V and 3 bases from J, the junction kept 1 base outside the gene matches. Per germline, CDR1 SGHRS and CDR2 YFSETQ. The CDR3 spans 15 residues. For the CDR3, the DNA is TGCGCCAGCAGCTTTGGACTAGCGGGAACAGATACGCAGTATTTT. This translates into CASSFGLAGTDTQYF. The variable domain in full, completed from reference TRBV5-1 and TRBJ2-3, reads KAGVTQTPRYLIKTRGQQVTLSCSPISGHRSVSWYQQTPGQGLQFLFEYFSETQRNKGNFPGRFSGRQFSNSRSEMNVSTLELGDSALYLCASSFGLAGTDTQYFGPGTRLTVL.

The chain joins TRBV28 to TRBJ2-3; the D gene is possibly TRBD2 (5 bases). Germline V gene lookup returns CDR1 MDHEN and CDR2 SYDVKM. The CDR3 runs 13 residues. Trimming left V 8 bases short and J 0 bases short, with 9 bases between. The CDR3, as DNA: TGTGCCAGCGCAGGCGGGAGCACAGATACGCAGTATTTT. This encodes CASAGGSTDTQYF.

The genes are TRBV10-3 and TRBJ2-3; D possibly corresponds to TRBD2 (6 bases). The CDR3 totals 16 residues. Trimming pared 6 bases from V and 7 bases from J, leaving 23 bases between. CDR1 and CDR2 (germline): ENHRY, SYGVKD. This chain's CDR3 is CAISAPGDFASYTQYF. The CDR3 DNA is TGTGCCATCAGCGCTCCGGGGGACTTCGCAAGCTATACGCAGTATTTT.

The chain links TRBV5-1 to TRBJ2-2, with a tentative D call TRBD2 (5 bases). From germline, CDR1 is SGHRS and CDR2 YFSETQ. Trimming cost V 3 bases and J 6 bases, with 18 bases left between them. The CDR3 spans 16 residues. For the CDR3, the DNA is TGCGCCAGCAGCTCAGGACTTGGCGGTCCGTCCGGGGAGCTGTTTTTT. Residues: CASSSGLGGPSGELFF.